This entry concerns a single TCR beta chain. This entry is derived from a study of blood T cell repertoires in COVID-19. The overall study: COVID-19 samples from acute and convalescent phases originated in the United States, Italy and Spain. PBMCs, B-cell-depleted T cells, or T cells provided the cDNA or gDNA that made up the material.

Per the study methods: How many nucleated cells were present was estimated from reference gene primer amplification. Profiled with immunoSEQ multiplex PCR; TCRdb holds only in-frame clones, not every one. V and J calls and clone size follow that table, whereas D and trimming were derived from the DNA. The repertoire includes 400,000 or so clones, approximately 86% of them detected once, and roughly 1.9% sits in the top ten. The study assigned cohorts using participant-reported clinical history. V dropped 6 bases and J dropped 0 bases, with 11 bases sitting between them. CDR1 GTSNPN and CDR2 SVGIG come from the germline V gene (reference sequence). This CDR3 has 14 residues.

This sequence joins TRBV30 and TRBJ1-4; tentatively, D is TRBD1 (6 bases). The sequence derives from a middle-aged woman with acute COVID-19. The specimen was PBMCs or T cells enriched from blood (not recorded which). CDR3 protein: CACKGGATNEKLFF. As DNA, the CDR3 is TGTGCCTGTAAAGGGGGTGCAACTAATGAAAAACTGTTTTTT. Combining the CDR3 with reference TRBV30 and TRBJ1-4 gives the whole variable domain SQTIHQWPATLVQPVGSPLSLECTVEGTSNPNLYWYRQAAGRGLQLLFYSVGIGQISSEVPQNLSASRPQDRQFILSSKKLLLSDSGFYLCACKGGATNEKLFFGSGTQLSVL.